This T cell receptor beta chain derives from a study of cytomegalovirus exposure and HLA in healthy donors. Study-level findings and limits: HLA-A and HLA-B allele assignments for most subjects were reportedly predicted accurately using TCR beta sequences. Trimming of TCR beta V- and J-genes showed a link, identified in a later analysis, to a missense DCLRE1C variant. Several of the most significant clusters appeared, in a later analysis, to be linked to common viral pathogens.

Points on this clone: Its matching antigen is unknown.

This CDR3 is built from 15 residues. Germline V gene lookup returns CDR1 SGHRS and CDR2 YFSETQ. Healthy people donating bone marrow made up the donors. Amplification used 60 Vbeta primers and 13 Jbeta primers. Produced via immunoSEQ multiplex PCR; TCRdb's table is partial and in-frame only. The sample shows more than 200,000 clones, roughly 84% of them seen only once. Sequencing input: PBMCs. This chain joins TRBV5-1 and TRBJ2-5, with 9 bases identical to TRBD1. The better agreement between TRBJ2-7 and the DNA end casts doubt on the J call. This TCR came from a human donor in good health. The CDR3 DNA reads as TGCGCCAGCAGCTTGGCCGGACAGGGGTGGTACGAGCAGTACTTC. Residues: CASSLAGQGWYEQYF.